The entry below describes one T cell receptor (beta chain). The antigen it binds to is not known. Per-base quality was not reported, and no clone a single base away is much larger than it. The donors were roughly 39 Caucasian individuals from Russia, aged roughly 6 to 90 years, who were systemically healthy. Each donor gave about 9.2 milliliters of peripheral blood, drawn into EDTA-treated Vacutainer tubes. PBMCs were isolated by Ficoll-Paque density-gradient centrifugation, with at least 7 million obtained per sample. Total RNA was extracted from PBMCs with Trizol reagent, with at least 6 micrograms obtained per sample. For every donor, an aliquot of PBMCs went through flow cytometry to measure the percentages of naive CD45RAhigh/CD27high T cells. Libraries were constructed by 5' RACE. For sequencing, an Illumina HiSeq 2500 was employed. A second PCR of roughly 6 to 11 cycles was run with a J-beta primer mix and a sample-barcoded 5' primer. Each TCR beta cDNA molecule received a unique molecular identifier from a template-switch 5' adaptor carrying 12 random nucleotides. Each sample yielded at least 3 million CDR3-containing paired-end reads. The Mint cDNA synthesis kit, primed by a TRBC-specific oligonucleotide, was used to synthesize first-strand cDNA from all RNA. All cDNA was treated with uracil-DNA glycosylase and then went through a first 18-cycle PCR with the universal primers M1SS and BC2_uni_R. On the authors' methods: For normalization, 1 million high-quality reads, each with a distinct molecular identifier, were randomly selected from each sample. Instead of being binned into consensus sequences, reads that shared molecular identifiers were thrown out. MiTCR, with a Q25 quality threshold and the strictest error-elimination algorithm, was used for CDR3 identification, clonotype clustering and error correction. A nonparametric unseen species model with Euler transformation was used to estimate lower-bound total TCR beta diversity. TCRdb redid the processing of the public reads, applying fastp at Q25 and MiXCR, and retained in-frame beta chains. Each record represents a unique CDR3 protein, reported with the most common genes and DNA among its rows. The V and J calls come from TCRdb's annotation, not from the publication. This sample comprises roughly 860,000 distinct CDR3 sequences, approximately 59% of them detected only once. The top ten hold around a quarter of the sample.

This specimen belongs to a study of blood T cells in healthy people across ages (dated by TCRdb to the mid-2010s). A note on the overall study: In model experiments, template switching captured roughly one uniquely barcoded TCR beta cDNA molecule for every two T cells. Using deep sequencing normalized with unique cDNA molecular identifiers, the study measured how TCR beta repertoire diversity changes with age. Four age groups were formed from the donors: young (average 16 years), middle-aged (less than 40), aged (62) and long-lived (around 82). To avoid experimental bias, donors of different ages were distributed randomly across sequencing lanes. Using the same blood draw, the study looked at two additional independent replicas of 1 million unique cDNA reads for two donors, one aged 18 to 30 and the other aged 80 or older. Overall study outcomes, separate from this receptor: Observed TCR beta diversity per million T cells fell roughly linearly with age, and a significant reduction was already apparent by age around 44. Estimates of total diversity from one million sequenced T cells were regarded as lower bounds and underestimates. A strong correlation was found between observed TCR beta diversity and the percentage of naive T cells measured by flow cytometry. Bulk unsorted PBMC profiling prevented conclusive comparison of naive and antigen-experienced compartments. Donor CMV infection status was unknown, potentially confounding age-related changes in expanded clonotypes. Compared with the aged group, the long-lived group had more naive CD4+ T cells, fewer expanded clones and increased TCR diversity, a pattern suggesting age selection.

Relative to germline, V is missing 5 bases and J is missing 4 bases, with 8 bases of the junction outside any gene match. CDR1 and CDR2, per the germline V gene (reference sequence), are DFQATT and SNEGSKA. Including cysteine and phenylalanine, the CDR3 has 14 amino acids. CDR3 DNA only is kept here, 42 bases in frame from base 1. The receptor's source is a man between 25 and 39 years old in good health. The sample comprised blood. The receptor chain draws on TRBV20-1 and TRBJ2-7, with TRBD1 identical over 10 junction bases. The sequenced DNA: TGCAGTGCTGGCGAACGGGACAGGGGTTACGAGCAGTACTTC. Translated, this gives CSAGERDRGYEQYF.